These 19 T cell receptor beta chains came from one sample sequenced in a study of T cell responses to AZD1222 COVID-19 vaccine. TCRdb's copy holds only in-frame clones and misses some; the assay was immunoSEQ multiplex PCR. The sample lists around 190,000 clones, about 89% occurring once. This sample comprised peripheral blood, obtained 28 days after the second AZD1222 dose. Receptor source: an adult who received the AZD1222 COVID-19 vaccine.

The chain has TRBV9 and TRBJ1-3; a possible D gene is TRBD1 (6 bases). The CDR3 is 16 residues long. Germline values: CDR1 SGDLS, CDR2 YYNGEE. The V gene lost 0 bases and the J gene lost 4 bases, with 14 bases spanning the gap. The CDR3 sequence: CASSVARQGKGNTIYF. The DNA for the CDR3 is TGTGCCAGCAGCGTAGCCCGCCAGGGGAAGGGAAACACCATATATTTT.

Only a few counts were recorded for this clone. The gene calls are TRBV4-1 and TRBJ1-2; 7 nucleotides match TRBD1. Germline CDR1 reads MGHRA; CDR2 reads YSYEKL. The CDR3 contains 15 residues. J gave up 5 bases and V 4 bases, and 10 bases lay outside the gene matches. The DNA for the CDR3 is TGCGCCAGCAGCCCCCTAGACAGGGAGGGATATGGCTACACCTTC. Translated, it gives CASSPLDREGYGYTF.

This clone was observed once. The chain has TRBV7-8 and TRBJ1-1, with D uncertain. CDR3 length: 15 amino acids. Per germline, CDR1 SGHVS and CDR2 FQNEAQ. The germline V and J ends were trimmed by 7 bases and 0 bases, with 15 bases remaining between them. CDR3 protein: CASTDGASMNTEAFF. In DNA, the CDR3 is TGTGCCAGCACCGATGGAGCGTCAATGAACACTGAAGCTTTCTTT.

The chain joins TRBV19 to TRBJ1-5; D is perhaps TRBD1 (5 bases). The CDR3 is 14 residues long. Germline CDR1 and CDR2: LNHDA and SQIVND (reference sequence). V lost 0 bases, J lost 5 bases, and 8 bases lay in between. CDR3 in DNA: TGTGCCAGTAGTATAGATTCAGGGCATCAGCCCCAGCATTTT. It yields the protein CASSIDSGHQPQHF. Drawing the rest from reference TRBV19 and TRBJ1-5, the complete variable domain is DGGITQSPKYLFRKEGQNVTLSCEQNLNHDAMYWYRQDPGQGLRLIYYSQIVNDFQKGDIAEGYSVSREKKESFPLTVTSAQKNPTAFYLCASSIDSGHQPQHFGDGTRLSIL.

V and J are TRBV4-1 and TRBJ2-4; D possibly corresponds to TRBD2 (7 bases). The V gene's germline CDR1 is MGHRA and CDR2 YSYEKL. Trimming stripped 1 base from V and 8 bases from J, with 18 bases between. The CDR3 extends over 16 amino acids. The DNA for the CDR3 is TGCGCCAGCAGCCAAGTGTGGAGGCAGGGGAGGGACATTCAGTACTTC. Translation gives CASSQVWRQGRDIQYF.

The table lists this clone with a few counts. The gene calls are TRBV30 and TRBJ1-2; D uncertain. CDR1 GTSNPN and CDR2 SVGIG come from the germline V gene (reference sequence). This CDR3 has 13 amino acids. V dropped 0 bases and J dropped 8 bases, with 13 bases sitting between them. CDR3 residues: CAWSVQRSGGYTF. In nucleotides, the CDR3 is TGTGCCTGGAGTGTACAACGCTCCGGGGGCTACACCTTC.

V is TRBV5-6 and J is TRBJ2-2, with 9 bases that match TRBD2. With 5 bases clipped from V and 5 bases from J, the junction kept 4 bases outside the gene matches. The CDR3 runs 14 residues. CDR1 and CDR2 (germline): SGHDT, YYEEEE. The CDR3 DNA sequence: TGTGCCAGCAGGGTAGCGGGGGAAACCGGGGAGCTGTTTTTT. It specifies CASRVAGETGELFF.

This clone was seen more than once but under ten times. The chain uses TRBV6-5 and TRBJ1-1; maybe TRBD1 (6 bases). With 4 bases removed from V and 5 bases from J, the gap between germline ends came to 14 bases. The CDR3 covers 14 residues. CDR1 MNHEY and CDR2 SVGAGI come from the germline V gene. In DNA, the CDR3 is TGTGCCAGCAGTTCCCGCGAGGGGGGGACTGAAGCTTTCTTT. Its protein is CASSSREGGTEAFF.

The chain combines TRBV7-9 with TRBJ2-2, with D possibly TRBD2 on 6 matching bases. V lost 1 base and J 1 base, leaving 16 bases between the germline ends. This CDR3 is built from 18 residues. Germline CDR1 and CDR2: SEHNR and FQNEAQ (reference sequence). DNA for the CDR3: TGTGCCAGCAGCTTAGGAGTGGTGGGACTTCTGAACACCGGGGAGCTGTTTTTT. Translation gives CASSLGVVGLLNTGELFF.

The J gene is TRBJ2-1, the V gene TRBV5-1; tentative D call: TRBD2 (6 bases). Germline CDR1 reads SGHRS; CDR2 reads YFSETQ. The length of the CDR3 is 15 residues. With 0 bases removed from V and 8 bases from J, the gap between germline ends came to 15 bases. CDR3 DNA: TGCGCCAGCAGCTTGGATGGGGGGAATTGGGATGAGCAGTTCTTC. It codes for CASSLDGGNWDEQFF.

The rearrangement joins TRBV5-4 to TRBJ1-6; D not resolved. The CDR3 loop spans 13 amino acids. Germline assignment: CDR1 SGHNT and CDR2 YYREEE (reference sequence). Between the trimmed V and J ends, which lost 1 base and 12 bases, there was a span of 11 bases. The CDR3 coding sequence is TGTGCCAGCAGCTTGACAGTAAATGGACCCCTCCACTTT. Translated: CASSLTVNGPLHF.

V and J are TRBV5-1 and TRBJ2-6, with D maybe TRBD2 (5 bases). The CDR3 is 16 residues long. From germline, CDR1 is SGHRS and CDR2 YFSETQ. V was clipped by 4 bases and J by 0 bases, with 11 bases between them. CDR3 sequence (DNA): TGCGCCAGCAGCCCCGGACGGGGCTCTGGGGCCAACGTCCTGACTTTC. Protein sequence: CASSPGRGSGANVLTF. Together with reference TRBV5-1 and TRBJ2-6, the CDR3 gives the full variable domain: KAGVTQTPRYLIKTRGQQVTLSCSPISGHRSVSWYQQTPGQGLQFLFEYFSETQRNKGNFPGRFSGRQFSNSRSEMNVSTLELGDSALYLCASSPGRGSGANVLTFGAGSRLTVL.

Only a few counts were recorded for this clone. The rearrangement joins TRBV6-5 to TRBJ1-6; D is unclear. The CDR3 contains 13 residues. Germline CDR1 MNHEY, CDR2 SVGAGI. This CDR3 reads CALGSSYNSPLHF. The CDR3, as DNA: TGTGCTCTGGGAAGCTCCTATAATTCACCCCTCCACTTT.

The chain links TRBV19 to TRBJ1-2, with D perhaps TRBD1 (5 bases). The CDR3 length is 15 residues. V lost 7 bases, J lost 8 bases, and 23 bases lay in between. Per the germline V gene, CDR1 is LNHDA and CDR2 is SQIVND (reference sequence). CDR3 in amino acids: CASTLTPTAPGGYTF. The CDR3 region has the DNA TGTGCCAGTACCCTAACCCCCACGGCCCCAGGGGGCTACACCTTC.

The chain combines TRBV5-8 with TRBJ1-2; weak D call: TRBD1 (5 bases). Germline V gives CDR1 SGHTS, CDR2 YDEGEE. The CDR3 extends over 13 amino acids. V was cut by 0 bases and J by 7 bases, with 10 bases left in between. In DNA form, the CDR3 reads TGTGCCAGCAGCTTGGCTGGGGGTCGTGGCTACACCTTC. Its protein is CASSLAGGRGYTF.

This rearrangement joins TRBV29-1 to TRBJ2-5, with D possibly TRBD1 on 6 matching bases. The V end was cut by 2 bases, the J end by 3 bases, with 13 bases between. Germline CDR1 and CDR2: SQVTM and ANQGSEA. This CDR3 contains 14 residues. CDR3 coding DNA: TGCAGCGTTGAAAGGGCAGGGGCGAAAGAGACCCAGTACTTC. Its translation: CSVERAGAKETQYF.

The V gene is TRBV4-3, the J gene TRBJ2-7; no definite D call. The CDR3 totals 14 residues. The V end lost 0 bases, the J end lost 3 bases, and 9 bases lay between the germline ends. The germline CDR1 and CDR2 sequences are LGHNA and YSLEER. The CDR3 here is CASSQDPDSYEQYF. As DNA, the CDR3 is TGCGCCAGCAGCCAAGATCCAGATAGCTACGAGCAGTACTTC.

The rearrangement joins TRBV25-1 to TRBJ1-3; 7 bases match TRBD1. J was trimmed by 2 bases and V by 5 bases; bases with no gene match: 6. This CDR3 spans 15 amino acids. From germline, CDR1 is MGHDK and CDR2 SYGVNS. The CDR3, as DNA: TGTGCCAGCAGTCAATCCGGGACAGCTGGAAACACCATATATTTT. As protein: CASSQSGTAGNTIYF. Filled out from reference TRBV25-1 and TRBJ1-3, the complete variable domain reads EADIYQTPRYLVIGTGKKITLECSQTMGHDKMYWYQQDPGMELHLIHYSYGVNSTEKGDLSSESTVSRIRTEHFPLTLESARPSHTSQYLCASSQSGTAGNTIYFGEGSWLTVV.

This chain connects TRBV20-1 to TRBJ2-5; D not certain. The CDR3 length is 11 residues. Trimming took off 2 bases at V and 2 bases at J, with 3 bases between the two ends. Looked up from germline, CDR1 is DFQATT and CDR2 is SNEGSKA (reference sequence). In nucleotides, the CDR3 is TGCAGTGCTAGAAAACAAGAGACCCAGTACTTC. It specifies CSARKQETQYF.